The 8 T cell receptor beta chains below come from one sample, sequenced in a study of post-analysis software for immune sequencing data (dated by TCRdb to between 2015 and 2017). Sample time point, as interpreted from the label and publication: second blood draw from one MS patient after hematopoietic stem cell transplantation. The method behind the library was PCR. TCRdb names Illumina HiSeq 2500 as the instrument used. To reduce PCR and sequencing biases, unique molecular identifiers were built into the TCR beta cDNA libraries. TCRdb reran the public reads through fastp at Q25 and MiXCR, keeping productive beta chains. Merged by CDR3 protein, the rows form single entries marked with the most common genes and DNA. The sample contains about 160,000 distinct CDR3 sequences, about 36% of them found a single time. Of the sample, around 30% falls within the top ten clones. Sequenced here: blood, sampled after autologous hematopoietic stem cell transplantation. The source of these receptors is a girl between 10 and 17 years old with multiple sclerosis. Donor details come from another sample of the same person, matched by shared clones.

Notes on this clonotype: A clone one base away is much larger, so this may be a read error. This chain connects TRBV20-1 to TRBJ2-7; TRBD1 matches 7 bases. The junction had 18 bases not matched to a gene; V was cut back by 5 bases and J by 2 bases. Germline CDR1 and CDR2: DFQATT and SNEGSKA (reference sequence). The CDR3 has 17 residues. DNA of the CDR3: TGCAGTGCTCTCAGGGGGAAAAGGACTGGCGCTCCCTACGAGCAGTACTTC. This codes for CSALRGKRTGAPYEQYF.

A note on this clonotype: It may be a read error: a sequence one base away is much more abundant. The rearrangement links TRBV11-3 to TRBJ2-4; D might be TRBD1 or TRBD2, each matching 5 bases. The V gene's germline CDR1 is SGHNT and CDR2 YENEEA. The CDR3 sequence is 15 residues long. Trimming pared 0 bases from V and 6 bases from J, leaving 12 bases between. The CDR3 sequence: CASSLDGRGTNIQYF. The CDR3 nucleotides are TGTGCCAGCAGCTTAGATGGGCGAGGGACAAACATTCAGTACTTC.

V is TRBV6-5 and J is TRBJ2-1; tentative D call: TRBD2 (6 bases). Germline values: CDR1 MNHEY, CDR2 SVGAGI. The V end lost 2 bases, the J end lost 6 bases, and 11 bases lay between the germline ends. This CDR3 region has 14 residues. This CDR3 reads CASSYASVGNEQFF. Here the CDR3 DNA reads TGTGCCAGCAGTTACGCTAGCGTGGGCAATGAGCAGTTCTTC.

This clonotype was detected only a few times. This chain joins TRBV3-1 and TRBJ1-2; D is ambiguous. Trimming pared 1 base from V and 0 bases from J, leaving 6 bases between. CDR3 length equals 14 residues. Germline loops: CDR1 LGHDT, CDR2 YNNKEL (reference sequence). The CDR3 DNA reads as TGTGCCAGCAGCCAAGTATCAACTAACTATGGCTACACCTTC. Amino acids: CASSQVSTNYGYTF. The full variable domain, with the rest looked up from reference TRBV3-1 and TRBJ1-2, is DTAVSQTPKYLVTQMGNDKSIKCEQNLGHDTMYWYKQDSKKFLKIMFSYNNKELIINETVPNRFSPKSPDKAHLNLHINSLELGDSAVYFCASSQVSTNYGYTFGSGTRLTVV.

The chain is built from TRBV6-2 or TRBV6-3 and TRBJ2-7, with TRBD2 identical over 11 bases. The CDR3 spans 15 residues. Germline V gives CDR1 MNHEY, CDR2 SVGEGT. Unmatched junction bases numbered 6, after V lost 6 bases and J lost 2 bases. The CDR3 nucleotides are TGTGCCAGCAGACGTACTAGCGGGAGTACCTACGAGCAGTACTTC. The encoded protein is CASRRTSGSTYEQYF.

The chain combines TRBV23-1 with TRBJ2-7; 11 bases agree with TRBD1. TRBV23-1 is an ORF, with its function uncertain. Trimming at V came to 0 bases and at J to 0 bases, leaving 1 base not matched to a gene. The CDR3 is 16 amino acids. CDR3 DNA sequence: TGCGCCAGCAGTCAATCGGGGACAGGGGGCTCCTACGAGCAGTACTTC. It is translated as CASSQSGTGGSYEQYF.

The rearrangement joins TRBV2 to TRBJ2-1, with D maybe TRBD1 (6 bases). Germline values: CDR1 SNHLY, CDR2 FYNNEI. The CDR3 consists of 14 residues. Trimming took off 8 bases at V and 1 base at J, with 12 bases between the two ends. The CDR3 DNA reads TGTGCCAGCGAAAAAGACAGGTCCTACAATGAGCAGTTCTTC. The encoded protein is CASEKDRSYNEQFF.

This rearrangement joins TRBV28 to TRBJ2-6; D uncertain. The CDR3 extends over 12 amino acids. Germline values: CDR1 MDHEN, CDR2 SYDVKM. V was cut by 6 bases and J by 2 bases, with 2 bases left in between. The CDR3 DNA sequence: TGTGCCAGCAGGGCTGGGGCCAACGTCCTGACTTTC. Its translation is CASRAGANVLTF.